This TCR beta chain derives from a study of early T cells in non-severe SARS-CoV-2 infection. At the level of the study: The authors sequenced bulk RNA from unsorted whole blood, leaving chains unpaired. Study observations and caveats: Reliance on VDJdb matching favored anti-spike CD8 responses; private and CD4 specificities were missed.

Molecules of cDNA were individually given unique molecular identifiers that were attached to them. TCRdb called the 5' RACE reads again in MiXCR, with one record for every CDR3 protein. The sample shows over 100,000 distinct CDR3 sequences, less than 15% of them seen only once. The CDR3 totals 14 residues. V gave up 3 bases and J gave up 7 bases, with 11 bases separating them. Germline CDR1 SGDLS, CDR2 YYNGEE. This clonotype was found many times. The antigen is unknown. This clonotype originated in an adult who was a healthcare worker with PCR-confirmed SARS-CoV-2 infection or an uninfected control (not recorded which). The sequenced sample was whole blood. This chain connects TRBV9 to TRBJ1-6; D gene unclear. DNA for the CDR3: TGTGCCAGCAGCGGTTACGAGCTCAATTCACCCCTCCACTTT. Translation gives CASSGYELNSPLHF.